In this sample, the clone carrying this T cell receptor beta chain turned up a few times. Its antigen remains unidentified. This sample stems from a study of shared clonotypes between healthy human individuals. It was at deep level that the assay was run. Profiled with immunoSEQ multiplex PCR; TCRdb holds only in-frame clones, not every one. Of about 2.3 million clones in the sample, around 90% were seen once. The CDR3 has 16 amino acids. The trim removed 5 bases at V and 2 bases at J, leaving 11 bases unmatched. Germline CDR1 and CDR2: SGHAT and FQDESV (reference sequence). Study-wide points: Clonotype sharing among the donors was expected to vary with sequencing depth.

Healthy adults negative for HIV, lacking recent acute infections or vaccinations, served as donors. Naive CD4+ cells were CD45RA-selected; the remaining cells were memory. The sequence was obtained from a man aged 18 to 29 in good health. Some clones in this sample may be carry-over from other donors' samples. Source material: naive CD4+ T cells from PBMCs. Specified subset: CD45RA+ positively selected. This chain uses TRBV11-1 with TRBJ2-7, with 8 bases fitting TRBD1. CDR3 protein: CASSLGPGGAAYEQYF. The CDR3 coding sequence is TGTGCCAGCAGCCTCGGACCAGGGGGCGCCGCCTACGAGCAGTACTTC.